The next 18 T cell receptor beta chains were all read from a single sample in a study of CD8 T cells in ankylosing spondylitis. The study, taken as a whole, reports: There was a TCR beta motif, made of eight highly homologous variants, that appeared characteristic of ankylosing spondylitis blood.

These receptors' targets are unknown. TCRdb re-called the 5' RACE reads through MiXCR, storing one row per CDR3 protein. The sample shows hundreds of thousands of distinct CDR3 sequences, roughly 10% of them seen only once. The specimen sequenced was blood, either unsorted or a sorted T cell fraction (not recorded which). Receptor source: a male donor with ankylosing spondylitis.

The CDR3 DNA reads as TGCAGTGCCACGACAGGGGGCCATACCTACGAGCAGTACTTC. Encoded protein: CSATTGGHTYEQYF. This sequence joins TRBV20-1 and TRBJ2-7, with 10 bases aligning to TRBD1. Germline CDR1 and CDR2: DFQATT and SNEGSKA (reference sequence). Trimming removed 6 bases from V and 2 bases from J; junction bases left unmatched: 7. This CDR3 region has 14 residues.

The gene calls are TRBV10-3 and TRBJ1-4; 8 bases line up with TRBD1. Germline-derived CDR1 and CDR2 are ENHRY and SYGVKD. The V segment lost 10 bases and the J segment 7 bases; nucleotides outside the gene matches: 20. The CDR3 runs to 17 residues. CDR3 nucleotides: TGTGCCACCAAGGTCGGACAGGGAGGGAAGATGGGTGAAAAACTGTTTTTT. Translating gives CATKVGQGGKMGEKLFF.

This chain links TRBV5-1 with TRBJ1-3; no definite D call. V was clipped by 4 bases and J by 0 bases, with 14 bases between them. Germline V gives CDR1 SGHRS, CDR2 YFSETQ. The CDR3 covers 16 residues. This CDR3 is CASSREGTLSGNTIYF. For the CDR3, the DNA is TGCGCCAGCAGCAGAGAGGGAACACTCTCTGGAAACACCATATATTTT.

This clonotype was detected a few times. Compared with germline, one end of the junction differs, possibly owing to a read error. V usage is TRBV20-1 and J usage is TRBJ1-4; 7 nucleotides match TRBD1. Germline-derived CDR1 and CDR2 are DFQATT and SNEGSKA (reference sequence). The CDR3 has 15 amino acids. The DNA for the CDR3 is TGCAGTGCCAGAGACCCGGGACAGCATAATGAAAAACTGTTTTTT. This sequence encodes CSARDPGQHNEKLFF.

The chain employs TRBV6-5 and TRBJ1-2, with D uncertain. Per germline, CDR1 MNHEY and CDR2 SVGAGI. V shed 3 bases and J shed 8 bases, with 7 bases lying between them. This CDR3 comprises 11 residues. The CDR3 sequence: CASSYNNGYTF. CDR3 in DNA: TGTGCCAGCAGTTATAACAACGGCTACACCTTC.

This clonotype has ten or more counts. The chain couples TRBV29-1 to TRBJ2-2, with 8 positions matching TRBD2. The germline V gene encodes CDR1 SQVTM and CDR2 ANQGSEA. V lost 7 bases, J lost 6 bases, and 7 bases stayed unmatched. CDR3 length equals 13 residues. The CDR3 loop is CSALGLGAGELFF. CDR3 sequence (DNA): TGCAGCGCCCTGGGACTAGGGGCCGGGGAGCTGTTTTTT.

The rearrangement links TRBV6-1 to TRBJ1-4; TRBD1 agrees at 8 bases. The V gene's germline CDR1 is MNHNS and CDR2 SASEGT. Trimming removed 6 bases from V and 11 bases from J; junction bases left unmatched: 11. The CDR3 is made up of 14 amino acids. The CDR3 bases are TGTGCCAGCAGCCGAACAGGGGGAATTAAGAAACTGTTTTTT. This codes for CASSRTGGIKKLFF.

The chain has TRBV20-1 and TRBJ2-7, with a possible D match to TRBD2 (5 bases). Per germline, CDR1 DFQATT and CDR2 SNEGSKA (reference sequence). The V and J ends lost 7 bases and 3 bases respectively, with 10 bases between them. CDR3 length: 11 residues. CDR3 sequence reads: CSGKRNYEQYF. The CDR3 DNA sequence: TGCAGTGGGAAGCGGAACTACGAGCAGTACTTC.

The rearrangement uses TRBV6-5 and TRBJ1-2, with D possibly TRBD1 on 5 matching bases. Germline V CDR1 and CDR2: MNHEY, SVGAGI. Trimming took 3 bases from V and 8 from J, leaving 16 bases between them. This CDR3 spans 14 amino acids. The CDR3 is CASSYILGGTGYTF. For the CDR3, the DNA is TGTGCCAGCAGTTATATCCTGGGGGGTACGGGCTACACCTTC.

The V call is TRBV28, the J call TRBJ2-1, with 8 bases aligning to TRBD2. V dropped 4 bases and J dropped 5; count of bases not matched to a gene: 7. The CDR3 contains 15 residues. The germline CDR1 and CDR2 sequences are MDHEN and SYDVKM. The CDR3 protein is CASSYSGLEDNEQFF. The CDR3 coding sequence is TGTGCCAGCAGTTATTCGGGACTAGAGGACAATGAGCAGTTCTTC.

This clonotype was counted a few times. Here the CDR3 reads CASSLGQSTSYEQYF. CDR3 nucleotides: TGTGCCAGCAGTTTAGGGCAGTCGACCTCCTACGAGCAGTACTTC. The V call is TRBV12-3 or TRBV12-4, the J call TRBJ2-7, with D uncertain. Between the trimmed V and J ends, which lost 1 base and 0 bases, there was a span of 10 bases. The CDR3 length is 15 residues.

This clonotype was observed at least ten times. The rearrangement links TRBV29-1 to TRBJ2-7, with 11 bases matching TRBD1. The CDR3 has 14 amino acids. Losses at the gene ends were 6 bases for V and 3 bases for J; bases not matched to a gene: 7. Germline V lookup: CDR1 SQVTM, CDR2 ANQGSEA. CDR3: CSVHAGTGGYEQYF. The CDR3 bases are TGCAGCGTGCACGCCGGGACAGGGGGCTACGAGCAGTACTTC.

The gene calls are TRBV13 and TRBJ2-1, with 13 bases aligning to TRBD2. The CDR3 is made up of 17 amino acids. Trimming cost V 5 bases and J 4 bases; bases outside gene matches: 8. Germline-derived CDR1 and CDR2 are PRHDT and FYEKMQ (reference sequence). Here the CDR3 reads CASSAPGTSGTYNEQFF. For the CDR3, the DNA is TGTGCCAGCAGCGCACCCGGGACTAGCGGGACTTACAATGAGCAGTTCTTC.

Only a few counts were recorded for this clonotype. The rearrangement uses TRBV7-6 and TRBJ1-1, with D possibly matching TRBD1 (5 bases). V gave up 1 base and J gave up 11 bases, with 11 bases separating them. Germline V gives CDR1 SGHVS, CDR2 FNYEAQ. The CDR3 is 12 amino acids. The CDR3 sequence is CASSLESGRAFF. In DNA, the CDR3 is TGTGCCAGCAGCTTAGAATCAGGGAGGGCTTTCTTT.

The rearrangement joins TRBV11-1 to TRBJ2-2, with D tentatively TRBD2 (7 bases). CDR3 length equals 15 residues. Germline V gene data show CDR1 as SGHAT and CDR2 as FQDESV (reference sequence). Between the trimmed V and J ends, which lost 5 bases and 2 bases, there was a span of 12 bases. CDR3 sequence reads: CASSHGGTNTGELFF. DNA of the CDR3: TGTGCCAGCAGCCACGGGGGGACAAACACCGGGGAGCTGTTTTTT. Filled out from reference TRBV11-1 and TRBJ2-2, the complete variable domain reads EAEVAQSPRYKITEKSQAVAFWCDPISGHATLYWYRQILGQGPELLVQFQDESVVDDSQLPKDRFSAERLKGVDSTLKIQPAELGDSAMYLCASSHGGTNTGELFFGEGSRLTVL.

This clonotype has a handful of counts. CDR3 residues: CATGTTSVTTQYF. CDR3 bases: TGTGCCACCGGAACCACTAGCGTGACGACCCAGTACTTC. V and J are TRBV24-1 and TRBJ2-5, with TRBD2 identical over 7 bases. CDR1 is KGHDR, CDR2 SFDVKD, per germline. The CDR3 runs 13 residues. V lost 9 bases and J lost 7; bases outside the gene matches: 10.

This clonotype was detected only a few times. The chain uses TRBV5-4 and TRBJ1-3; 7 positions match TRBD1. Germline assignment: CDR1 SGHNT and CDR2 YYREEE (reference sequence). This CDR3 comprises 16 residues. The V segment lost 4 bases and the J segment 1 base; nucleotides outside the gene matches: 8. This CDR3 reads CASSPGGQQSGNTIYF. The CDR3 DNA follows: TGTGCCAGCAGCCCGGGGGGACAGCAATCTGGAAACACCATATATTTT.

The sample holds a few counts of this clonotype. This chain uses TRBV5-1 with TRBJ2-5; 8 bases agree with TRBD1. V lost 4 bases, J lost 5 bases, and 7 bases stayed unmatched. CDR3 length: 14 residues. The germline gives CDR1 SGHRS, CDR2 YFSETQ. The CDR3 is CASSALTGEETQYF. CDR3 DNA: TGCGCCAGCAGCGCGTTGACAGGGGAGGAGACCCAGTACTTC.